Listed below are T cell receptor beta chains from one sample, sequenced in a study of T cells in Graves' hyperthyroidism and ophthalmopathy. TCRdb recomputed calls from the multiplex PCR reads with MiXCR, one row per CDR3 protein. This sample yields 370,000 or so distinct CDR3 sequences, of which 13% are seen a single time; 20% to 25% belongs to the top ten. The source material was blood. Source of these receptors: a young man with Graves' hyperthyroidism that later progressed to Graves' ophthalmopathy. Both conserved end residues are part of each CDR3. The D gene is left open where the match is weak. Clone size is given for some rows only: seen once, a few or many times, or a class if the clone is expanded.

V	size	J	D	CDR3	DNA
TRBV20-1	.	TRBJ1-6	.	CSARGGASYNSPLHF	TGCAGTGCTAGAGGGGGGGCTTCCTATAATTCACCCCTCCACTTT
TRBV11-3	many	TRBJ1-5	TRBD1	CASSLGQGRDQPQHF	TGTGCCAGCAGCTTAGGACAGGGCCGGGATCAGCCCCAGCATTTT
TRBV20-1	few	TRBJ1-1	.	CSADKTEDTEAFF	TGCAGTGCCGACAAGACCGAGGACACTGAAGCTTTCTTT
TRBV7-9	.	TRBJ1-2	.	CASSPRVNYGYTF	TGTGCCAGCAGCCCCAGGGTCAACTATGGCTACACCTTC
TRBV28	many	TRBJ2-7	TRBD1	CASTWGTGTYEQYF	TGTGCCAGCACCTGGGGGACAGGGACCTACGAGCAGTACTTC
TRBV12-3/TRBV12-4	many	TRBJ1-3	.	CASTGFPGNTIYF	TGTGCCAGCACCGGGTTTCCAGGAAACACCATATATTTT
TRBV7-6	.	TRBJ2-7	.	CASSLDGGTYEQYF	TGTGCCAGCAGCTTAGACGGAGGTACCTACGAGCAGTACTTC
TRBV6-1	few	TRBJ2-5	TRBD2	CASALAGLQETQYF	TGTGCCAGCGCCTTAGCGGGGCTGCAAGAGACCCAGTACTTC
TRBV18	.	TRBJ1-1	.	CASSRRQRGTEAFF	TGTGCCAGCTCGCGACGCCAACGGGGGACTGAAGCTTTCTTT
TRBV5-1	.	TRBJ1-2	TRBD1	CASSWGQFEGYTF	TGCGCCAGCAGCTGGGGACAGTTCGAAGGCTACACCTTC
TRBV20-1	many	TRBJ2-7	.	CSARLPTYEQYF	TGCAGTGCCAGACTACCCACCTACGAGCAGTACTTC
TRBV6-1	many	TRBJ2-3	TRBD1	CASRIGQGATDTQYF	TGTGCCAGCAGAATTGGACAGGGGGCCACAGATACGCAGTATTTT
TRBV6-1	few	TRBJ2-7	.	CASREGTSLHEQYF	TGTGCCAGCAGGGAAGGGACATCACTCCACGAGCAGTACTTC
TRBV6-2/TRBV6-3	few	TRBJ1-2	.	CASIKAGVGDYGYTF	TGTGCCAGCATCAAAGCTGGAGTGGGGGACTATGGCTACACCTTC
TRBV6-1	few	TRBJ2-1	.	CASSRRVNEQFF	TGTGCCAGCAGTCGCAGGGTAAATGAGCAGTTCTTC
TRBV11-3	many	TRBJ2-3	TRBD2	CASRRATSGGALDTQYF	TGTGCCAGCAGACGGGCCACTAGCGGGGGGGCCCTGGATACGCAGTATTTT
TRBV6-6	many	TRBJ2-1	.	CASSYSGVYGNEQFF	TGTGCCAGCAGTTACTCCGGCGTCTACGGGAATGAGCAGTTCTTC
TRBV11-2	many	TRBJ2-1	.	CASSIGLMDEQFF	TGTGCCAGCAGCATCGGACTTATGGATGAGCAGTTCTTC
TRBV6-1	.	TRBJ1-2	TRBD1	CASRPRTGGNYGYTF	TGTGCCAGCAGACCCCGGACAGGGGGCAACTATGGCTACACCTTC
TRBV7-9	many	TRBJ2-5	.	CASSPRAGETQYF	TGTGCCAGCAGCCCACGGGCAGGGGAGACCCAGTACTTC
TRBV29-1	.	TRBJ1-1	.	CSVTRDKAFF	TGCAGCGTCACGCGAGACAAAGCTTTCTTT
TRBV3-1	many	TRBJ2-4	TRBD1	CASSPQPGTGGRNIQYF	TGTGCCAGCAGCCCCCAACCCGGGACAGGAGGGAGGAACATTCAGTACTTC
TRBV10-3	many	TRBJ2-3	.	CAISESWSGRSHTDTQYF	TGTGCCATCAGTGAGTCGTGGTCGGGGAGGAGCCACACAGATACGCAGTATTTT
TRBV6-1	.	TRBJ2-1	.	CASSPGNRVYEQFF	TGTGCCAGCAGTCCGGGCAACAGGGTCTATGAGCAGTTCTTC
TRBV5-1	.	TRBJ2-2	TRBD2	CASSSRLAGATNTGELFF	TGCGCCAGCAGCTCCCGACTAGCGGGGGCCACGAACACCGGGGAGCTGTTTTTT
TRBV20-1	many	TRBJ2-5	TRBD1	CSARDPGQGPRETQYF	TGCAGTGCTAGAGACCCGGGACAGGGGCCGAGGGAGACCCAGTACTTC
TRBV2	many	TRBJ1-4	.	CASSAGGSGGWEKLFF	TGTGCCAGCAGTGCGGGCGGATCGGGCGGTTGGGAAAAACTGTTTTTT
TRBV27	.	TRBJ2-2	TRBD1	CASSSWDRGNTGELFF	TGTGCCAGCAGTTCCTGGGACAGGGGGAACACCGGGGAGCTGTTTTTT